A selection of T cell receptor beta chains follows, all from one sample in a study of T-cell memory formation after mild COVID-19. TCRdb redid the calling of the 5' RACE reads with MiXCR, one entry per CDR3 protein. Of some 270,000 distinct CDR3 sequences detected, approximately 15% appear once; the ten largest clones hold around 2.2%. Sequencing used PBMCs or a T cell subset sorted from them (not recorded which). These receptors all come from an adult woman who had mild COVID-19 (a few samples of this study predate the infection). Cell type and time point are not known. CDR3s leave out the opening cysteine and the closing phenylalanine or tryptophan.

>TRBV20-1|15|TRBJ1-4
SASFRDREATNEKLF
>TRBV6-5|11|TRBJ1-2
ASSLGRTHGYT
>TRBV7-9|12|TRBJ1-1
ASSLAGVRAEAF
>TRBV10-2|15|TRBJ1-1
ASSAVNRGGSGTEAF
>TRBV28|12|TRBJ1-6
ASTIVGLNSPLH
>TRBV15|11|TRBJ1-6
ATSRDQDSPLH
>TRBV9|12|TRBJ1-1
ASSVVWDDTEAF
>TRBV6-6|11|TRBJ2-7
ASSYKATYEQY
>TRBV11-2|11|TRBJ2-5
ASSLDLVETQY
>TRBV7-7|11|TRBJ2-3
ASSPTIADTQY
>TRBV11-1|14|TRBJ2-5
ASSSAGNIVGETQY
>TRBV5-5|10|TRBJ2-4
ASSPGVHIQY
>TRBV4-1|14|TRBJ2-7
ASSQEVDRGLREQY
>TRBV7-8|13|TRBJ2-3
ASSSRNSGTDTQY
>TRBV12-3/TRBV12-4|11|TRBJ1-2
ASSRQAPYGYT
>TRBV6-5|12|TRBJ2-1
ASSYRGQYNEQF
>TRBV11-2|13|TRBJ1-2
ASRYPYRDRAGYT
>TRBV4-3|13|TRBJ1-4
ASSQGPGTNEKLF
>TRBV6-5|12|TRBJ2-1
VTGSGFGTDEQF
>TRBV12-3/TRBV12-4|11|TRBJ1-2
ASSLDWGYGYT
>TRBV19|10|TRBJ1-2
ASRGSNYGYT
>TRBV20-1|11|TRBJ1-1
SAYLHGTFEAF
>TRBV4-2|12|TRBJ2-7
ASSQEGSFGEQY
>TRBV12-3/TRBV12-4|12|TRBJ1-5
ASSRDRDDQPQH
>TRBV6-2/TRBV6-3|13|TRBJ1-5
ASSYDRGVSQPQH
>TRBV12-3/TRBV12-4|13|TRBJ1-5
ASSLFGSSNQPQH
>TRBV19|15|TRBJ2-1
ASSMRAIASLHNEQF
>TRBV12-5|13|TRBJ2-3
ASGLQLASTDTQY
>TRBV12-3/TRBV12-4|9|TRBJ1-4
ASRLGEKLF
>TRBV24-1|15|TRBJ2-1
ATSDFRGTGTYNEQF
>TRBV12-3/TRBV12-4|14|TRBJ2-1
ASRSLGLAGNNEQF
>TRBV20-1|13|TRBJ2-6
SARDMGSGANVLT
>TRBV6-2/TRBV6-3|12|TRBJ2-3
ASREPLRGDTQY
>TRBV5-1|14|TRBJ1-5
ASSWGTQGENQPQH
>TRBV5-1|14|TRBJ2-7
ASSGGTSGFYYEQY
>TRBV28|13|TRBJ2-7
ASSPTSGTIMRQY
>TRBV18|11|TRBJ1-1
ASSPLTGEQAF
>TRBV4-1|16|TRBJ2-1
ASSQDGRRLAIYNEQF
>TRBV6-5|16|TRBJ2-3
ASSYPATYRGSTDTQY
>TRBV24-1|10|TRBJ2-3
ATSDSADTQY
>TRBV2|9|TRBJ1-1
ASSAGREAF
>TRBV5-6|14|TRBJ2-1
ASSSTGTDSYNEQF
>TRBV19|13|TRBJ2-6
ASSLGGVGANVLT
>TRBV27|15|TRBJ1-1
ASSLKLLGRGDTEAF
>TRBV5-1|11|TRBJ2-3
ASSLDASDTQY
>TRBV4-2|14|TRBJ2-4
ASSQASGETKNIQY